This TCR beta chain derives from a study of cytomegalovirus exposure and HLA in healthy donors. Study conclusions and caveats: Later analysis suggested links between common viral pathogens and several top significant clusters. DRB1 showed the most TCR associations and HLA-C the fewest in a later analysis, as rates varied by HLA locus. The HLA-A and HLA-B alleles of most subjects were reportedly predicted accurately from TCR beta sequences. Earlier analysis yielded a pattern in which most TCR beta V segments were productive about 87% or about 30% of the time.

The PCR contained 60 Vbeta and 13 Jbeta primers. Generated by immunoSEQ multiplex PCR, the TCRdb table keeps only in-frame clones and is missing some. The top ten clones hold 4.9% of a sample with approximately 150,000 clones, roughly 79% of them seen once. In regard to this clone: As yet, its antigen is unknown.

This receptor was taken from a woman aged 18 to 35 in good health and CMV-seropositive. Sequenced sample: PBMCs.

The CDR3 loop is CATRMWRGYEQYF. CDR3 DNA sequence: TGTGCCACCAGAATGTGGCGGGGCTACGAGCAGTACTTC. The chain couples TRBV15 to TRBJ2-7; D may be TRBD2 (6 bases). The ends were cut back, 6 bases at V and 3 bases at J, with 12 bases in the middle. Looked up from germline, CDR1 is LNHNV and CDR2 is YYDKDF (reference sequence). The CDR3 is 13 residues long.